This T cell receptor (beta chain) was obtained from a study of CD8 T cells in ankylosing spondylitis. Germline CDR1 is SGDLS and CDR2 is YYNGEE. The CDR3 spans 13 residues. Trimming removed 7 bases from V and 1 base from J; junction bases left unmatched: 3. In this sample, this clonotype turned up many times. TCRdb re-derived calls from the 5' RACE reads in MiXCR, one entry per CDR3 protein. The sample carries tens of thousands of distinct CDR3 sequences, less than 5.5% recorded once. This receptor was obtained from a female donor with ankylosing spondylitis or in good health (not recorded which). Source material: blood, either unsorted or a sorted T cell fraction (not recorded which). This chain links TRBV9 with TRBJ2-7, with 9 nucleotides matching TRBD1. The CDR3 is CASGQGRSYEQYF. CDR3 DNA sequence: TGTGCCAGCGGACAGGGGAGGTCCTACGAGCAGTACTTC.